These 5 T cell receptor beta chains were all obtained from the same sample, sequenced in a study of T cell changes during pregnancy in multiple sclerosis. Produced via immunoSEQ multiplex PCR; TCRdb's table is partial and in-frame only. The sample lists fewer than 100,000 clones; about 88% were seen once. The sample was peripheral blood, taken before pregnancy. These receptor sequences come from a female donor with multiple sclerosis, enrolled in a pregnancy study.

V and J are TRBV10-1 and TRBJ1-4, with 10 bases lining up with TRBD1. This CDR3 region has 13 residues. Germline CDR1 and CDR2: WNHNN and SYGVQD (reference sequence). After removal of 5 bases from V and 11 bases from J, the junction contained 5 bases not matched to a gene. The CDR3 DNA sequence: TGCGCCAGCAGTAAGGACAGGGGGTCGAAACTGTTTTTT. It specifies CASSKDRGSKLFF.

The J gene is TRBJ1-5, the V gene TRBV10-2; weak D call: TRBD1 (5 bases). The germline V gene encodes CDR1 WSHSY and CDR2 SAAADI. CDR3 length equals 14 residues. The V end lost 6 bases, the J end lost 5 bases, and 14 bases lay between the germline ends. The CDR3 loop is CASRDTAMYQPQHF. The CDR3 DNA is TGCGCCAGCAGGGACACAGCAATGTATCAGCCCCAGCATTTT.

This clone was counted a single time. V and J are TRBV28 and TRBJ2-7; possible D gene TRBD2, 5 bases. Looked up from germline, CDR1 is MDHEN and CDR2 is SYDVKM. The V gene lost 8 bases and the J gene lost 0 bases, with 11 bases spanning the gap. This CDR3 region has 13 residues. The chain's CDR3 is CASLSGSSYEQYF. DNA of the CDR3: TGTGCCAGCCTATCGGGGAGCTCCTACGAGCAGTACTTC.

The J gene is TRBJ2-7, the V gene TRBV5-1; 9 bases align to TRBD1. The germline V gene has CDR1 SGHRS and CDR2 YFSETQ. The CDR3 spans 14 residues. V dropped 5 bases and J dropped 6; count of bases not matched to a gene: 9. DNA for the CDR3: TGCGCCAGCAGTTCGGGACAGGGAAGTGGCGAGCAGTACTTC. Translating gives CASSSGQGSGEQYF.

The V and J genes are TRBV7-9 and TRBJ2-3; TRBD1 is a possible D gene (6 bases). Trimming shortened V by 7 bases and J by 4 bases, and 18 bases separated the two germline ends. This CDR3 region has 15 residues. Germline CDR1 is SEHNR and CDR2 is FQNEAQ (reference sequence). This CDR3 is CASNLQGSFADTQYF. As DNA, the CDR3 is TGTGCCAGCAATCTACAGGGTTCGTTTGCAGATACGCAGTATTTT.